This T cell receptor beta chain was obtained from a study of cytotoxic CD8 clonotypes in ibrutinib-treated CLL. Study-wide points: Public clonotypes (which were uncommon) either contracted or remained stable on treatment.

As for this clone: What it binds is unknown.

Profiling relied on immunoSEQ multiplex PCR, and the TCRdb table lists in-frame clones only, not all of them. The table has tens of thousands of clones, around four fifths seen once. Germline loops: CDR1 SGHRS, CDR2 YFSETQ. Trimming pared 0 bases from V and 0 bases from J, leaving 12 bases between. The CDR3 has 16 amino acids. This sequence was found in a human donor with chronic lymphocytic leukemia. Sequencing was performed on PBMCs, taken after 24 months of ibrutinib treatment. The chain employs TRBV5-1 and TRBJ1-1; the D is unclear. The CDR3 reads CASSLASAGLNTEAFF. In nucleotides, the CDR3 is TGCGCCAGCAGCTTGGCCAGCGCAGGACTGAACACTGAAGCTTTCTTT.